The 20 T cell receptor beta chains below come from one sample, sequenced in a study of shared T cell receptors in the human thymus. Data came from immunoSEQ multiplex PCR; TCRdb stores just in-frame clones and leaves some out. The repertoire has about 500,000 clones, roughly 74% of them found once; the top ten carry roughly 0.013%. The data also belong to a second study, concerning human thymus T cells.

Source material: thymocytes. These TCRs come from a boy under three years old with a congenital heart defect.

J is TRBJ2-7 and V is TRBV27; 8 nucleotides align to TRBD2. The CDR3 covers 14 residues. V shed 3 bases, J shed 0 bases, and the junction held 1 base outside the gene matches. Per the germline V gene, CDR1 is MNHEY and CDR2 is SMNVEV (reference sequence). CDR3 protein: CASSFSGTSYEQYF. In DNA, the CDR3 is TGTGCCAGCAGTTTTAGCGGGACCTCCTACGAGCAGTACTTC.

The chain employs TRBV6-5 and TRBJ1-2; TRBD1 matches at 8 bases. The V gene end was trimmed by 8 bases and the J gene end by 4 bases; junction bases not matched to a gene: 3. Germline lookup yields CDR1 MNHEY and CDR2 SVGAGI. CDR3 length equals 12 residues. The CDR3 sequence is CASSDRAYGYTF. As DNA, the CDR3 is TGTGCCAGCTCGGACAGGGCCTATGGCTACACCTTC.

The V call is TRBV14, the J call TRBJ1-2; TRBD1 is a possible D gene (6 bases). Between the trimmed V and J ends, which lost 2 bases and 2 bases, there was a span of 21 bases. CDR3 length: 18 amino acids. Germline V gene sequence: CDR1 SGHDN, CDR2 FVKESK. CDR3 amino acids: CASSQTPQDRFGNYGYTF. The CDR3 DNA reads as TGTGCCAGCAGCCAAACACCCCAAGACAGGTTCGGAAACTATGGCTACACCTTC.

This chain links TRBV29-1 with TRBJ2-1; 9 positions match TRBD1. Germline lookup yields CDR1 SQVTM and CDR2 ANQGSEA. V trimming: 2 bases; J trimming: 3 bases; junction bases outside the gene matches: 11. The CDR3 extends over 17 amino acids. The CDR3 protein is CSVENWCRDRVYNEQFF. The CDR3 bases are TGCAGCGTTGAAAATTGGTGTAGGGACAGGGTCTACAATGAGCAGTTCTTC.

The rearrangement links TRBV6-1 to TRBJ1-5; no reliable D call. The CDR3 is 19 amino acids. Trimming took 2 bases from V and 4 from J, leaving 24 bases between them. Germline lookup yields CDR1 MNHNS and CDR2 SASEGT. The CDR3 nucleotides read TGTGCCAGCAGTGAAAGGCCCAGCGCACACCAGCGAGGTAATCAGCCCCAGCATTTT. Encoded protein: CASSERPSAHQRGNQPQHF.

The chain joins TRBV25-1 to TRBJ2-3; the match to TRBD2 covers 9 bases. This CDR3 region has 17 residues. The germline CDR1 and CDR2 sequences are MGHDK and SYGVNS. V lost 2 bases and J lost 6; bases outside the gene matches: 12. The CDR3 coding sequence is TGTGCCAGCAGTGAACCCTCAGCGGGAGGCCGTAGGGATACGCAGTATTTT. The encoded protein is CASSEPSAGGRRDTQYF. Full variable domain (missing parts from reference TRBV25-1 and TRBJ2-3): EADIYQTPRYLVIGTGKKITLECSQTMGHDKMYWYQQDPGMELHLIHYSYGVNSTEKGDLSSESTVSRIRTEHFPLTLESARPSHTSQYLCASSEPSAGGRRDTQYFGPGTRLTVL.

The chain couples TRBV4-1 to TRBJ2-2; possibly TRBD2 for D (7 bases). The CDR3 length is 17 residues. From germline, CDR1 is MGHRA and CDR2 YSYEKL. V was pared by 0 bases and J by 3 bases, with 14 bases between. As DNA, the CDR3 is TGCGCCAGCAGCCAAGATAGGGGGGAGGGCCACACCGGGGAGCTGTTTTTT. Residues: CASSQDRGEGHTGELFF.

This sequence joins TRBV4-3 and TRBJ2-5; D remains unclear. Trimming took off 0 bases at V and 4 bases at J, with 15 bases between the two ends. The V gene's germline CDR1 is LGHNA and CDR2 YSLEER. This CDR3 contains 16 residues. The DNA of the CDR3 is TGCGCCAGCAGCCAAGAGGCCGGAGAGGTCGGAGAGACCCAGTACTTC. It is translated as CASSQEAGEVGETQYF.

The chain combines TRBV27 with TRBJ2-5, with a weak D call TRBD1 (5 bases). CDR3 size: 13 residues. Looked up from germline, CDR1 is MNHEY and CDR2 is SMNVEV (reference sequence). The V end was cut by 10 bases, the J end by 5 bases, with 17 bases between. The CDR3 here is CATRMGPTETQYF. The DNA for the CDR3 is TGTGCCACCAGGATGGGGCCAACGGAGACCCAGTACTTC.

The rearrangement joins TRBV30 to TRBJ2-7, with D maybe TRBD1 (6 bases). CDR1 is GTSNPN, CDR2 SVGIG, per germline (reference sequence). V was pared by 2 bases and J by 4 bases, with 21 bases between. The CDR3 extends over 16 amino acids. The CDR3 nucleotides read TGTGCCTGGAGTCCCCCGAGGGGGTCCTTGTGGTACGAGCAGTACTTC. It specifies CAWSPPRGSLWYEQYF.

The sample holds a few counts of this clone. The V gene is TRBV28, the J gene TRBJ2-7; 9 bases line up with TRBD1. Germline V gives CDR1 MDHEN, CDR2 SYDVKM. The CDR3 covers 19 residues. Trimming at V came to 4 bases and at J to 0 bases, leaving 16 bases not matched to a gene. CDR3 bases: TGTGCCAGCAGTTCGCCCCCTGGGACAGGGTGGGGGGGCTCCTACGAGCAGTACTTC. This codes for CASSSPPGTGWGGSYEQYF.

V and J are TRBV27 and TRBJ2-2, with 16 bases identical to TRBD2. With 5 bases clipped from V and 3 bases from J, the junction kept 6 bases outside the gene matches. This CDR3 is 18 amino acids long. The germline V gene encodes CDR1 MNHEY and CDR2 SMNVEV (reference sequence). In DNA form, the CDR3 reads TGTGCCAGCAGTCCGGGACTAGCGGGAGGGCCGGACACCGGGGAGCTGTTTTTT. It translates to CASSPGLAGGPDTGELFF.

This chain joins TRBV6-4 and TRBJ2-4, with 8 bases fitting TRBD2. This CDR3 contains 14 residues. The ends lost 6 bases at V and 5 bases at J; junction bases unmatched: 6. The V gene's germline CDR1 is MRHNA and CDR2 SNTAGT. CDR3 protein: CASSKTGGENIQYF. The CDR3 nucleotides read TGTGCCAGCAGCAAGACGGGGGGGGAAAACATTCAGTACTTC.

The CDR3 DNA follows: TGTGCCAGCAGTGGGCCCTTGAACACTGAAGCTTTCTTT. This encodes CASSGPLNTEAFF. V and J are TRBV6-1 and TRBJ1-1; D gene uncertain. Trimming pared 4 bases from V and 0 bases from J, leaving 6 bases between. This CDR3 contains 13 residues. Germline CDR1 reads MNHNS; CDR2 reads SASEGT.

The CDR3 loop reads CASSHPGGYEQYF. The CDR3 coding sequence is TGTGCCAGCAGCCACCCGGGGGGCTACGAGCAGTACTTC. J is TRBJ2-7 and V is TRBV14, with 7 bases identical to TRBD2. The CDR3 is 13 residues long. From germline, CDR1 is SGHDN and CDR2 FVKESK. Trimming removed 3 bases from V and 3 bases from J; junction bases left unmatched: 2.

J is TRBJ2-7 and V is TRBV4-2; 7 bases agree with TRBD1. V lost 0 bases, J lost 2 bases, and 10 bases stayed unmatched. CDR3 size: 17 residues. The germline V gene encodes CDR1 LGHNA and CDR2 YNFKEQ. CDR3 coding DNA: TGTGCCAGCAGCCAAGAATCTAGGGACAGAATTACCTACGAGCAGTACTTC. Its protein is CASSQESRDRITYEQYF.

The J gene is TRBJ1-2, the V gene TRBV27; 8 nucleotides agree with TRBD1. The CDR3 contains 13 residues. Germline V lookup: CDR1 MNHEY, CDR2 SMNVEV (reference sequence). The V and J ends lost 5 bases and 8 bases, in that order; junction bases with no gene match: 7. CDR3 nucleotides: TGTGCCAGCAGTCCCACAGGGGGGGAAGGCTACACCTTC. Amino acid sequence: CASSPTGGEGYTF.

V gene TRBV28 combines with J gene TRBJ2-7; 9 nucleotides line up with TRBD2. CDR3 length: 18 amino acids. CDR1 is MDHEN, CDR2 SYDVKM, per germline. Trimming cost V 3 bases and J 7 bases; bases outside gene matches: 19. CDR3 region: CASSFEGHQGASGIEQYF. Here the CDR3 DNA reads TGTGCCAGCAGTTTTGAGGGACACCAAGGGGCTAGCGGGATAGAGCAGTACTTC.

The genes are TRBV4-3 and TRBJ2-4; TRBD2 agrees at 13 bases. The CDR3 totals 17 residues. CDR1 is LGHNA, CDR2 YSLEER, per germline. V trimming: 3 bases; J trimming: 1 base; junction bases outside the gene matches: 3. The CDR3 is CASSQELAGGAKNIQYF. The CDR3 DNA reads TGCGCCAGCAGCCAGGAACTAGCGGGAGGGGCCAAAAACATTCAGTACTTC.

The chain couples TRBV28 to TRBJ1-5; 8 positions agree with TRBD1. This CDR3 contains 19 residues. The junction had 16 bases not matched to a gene; V was cut back by 5 bases and J by 1 base. Germline CDR1 reads MDHEN; CDR2 reads SYDVKM. The CDR3 coding sequence is TGTGCCAGCAGTGGGCAGGACAGGGCGGCCCCTATAAGCAATCAGCCCCAGCATTTT. Translated: CASSGQDRAAPISNQPQHF.